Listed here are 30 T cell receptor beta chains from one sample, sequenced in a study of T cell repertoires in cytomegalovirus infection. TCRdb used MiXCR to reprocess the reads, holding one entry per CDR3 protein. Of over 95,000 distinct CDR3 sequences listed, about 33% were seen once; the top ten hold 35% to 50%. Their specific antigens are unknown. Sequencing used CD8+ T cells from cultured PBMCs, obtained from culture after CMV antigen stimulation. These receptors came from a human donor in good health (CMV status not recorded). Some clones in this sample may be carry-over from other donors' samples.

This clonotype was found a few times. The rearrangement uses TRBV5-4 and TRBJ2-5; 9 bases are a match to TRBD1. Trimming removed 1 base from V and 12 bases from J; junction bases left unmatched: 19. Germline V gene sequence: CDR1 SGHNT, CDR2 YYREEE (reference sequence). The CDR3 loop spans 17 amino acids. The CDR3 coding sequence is TGTGCCAGCAGCTTGTATTCCCCCCGGCGGGACAGGGTTTCTGAGTACTTC. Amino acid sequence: CASSLYSPRRDRVSEYF.

The CDR3 DNA reads TGCAGTGCTAGAGATTTGGGAGGGACAGACTCCTACGAGCAGTACTTC. It specifies CSARDLGGTDSYEQYF. The chain couples TRBV20-1 to TRBJ2-7; D could derive from TRBD1 or TRBD2 (7 bases each). The CDR3 extends over 16 amino acids. Germline loops: CDR1 DFQATT, CDR2 SNEGSKA (reference sequence). V was clipped by 0 bases and J by 0 bases, with 15 bases between them.

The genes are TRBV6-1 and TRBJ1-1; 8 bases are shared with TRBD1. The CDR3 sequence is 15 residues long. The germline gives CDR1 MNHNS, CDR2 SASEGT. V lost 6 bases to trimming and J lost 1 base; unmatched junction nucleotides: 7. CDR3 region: CASRGDRGANTEAFF. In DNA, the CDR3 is TGTGCCAGCAGGGGAGACAGGGGCGCGAACACTGAAGCTTTCTTT.

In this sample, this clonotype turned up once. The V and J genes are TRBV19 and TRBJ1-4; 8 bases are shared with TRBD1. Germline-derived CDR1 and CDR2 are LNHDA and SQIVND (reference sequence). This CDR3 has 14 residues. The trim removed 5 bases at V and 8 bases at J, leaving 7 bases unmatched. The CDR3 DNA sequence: TGTGCCAGTAGTGGTGGACAGGGAAGAGAAAAACTGTTTTTT. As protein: CASSGGQGREKLFF.

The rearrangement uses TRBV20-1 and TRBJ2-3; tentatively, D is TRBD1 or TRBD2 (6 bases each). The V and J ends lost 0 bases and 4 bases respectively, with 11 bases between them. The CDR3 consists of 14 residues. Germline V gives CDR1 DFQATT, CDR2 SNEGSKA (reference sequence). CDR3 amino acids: CSARDVGGPDTQYF. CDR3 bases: TGCAGTGCTAGAGATGTGGGGGGCCCAGATACGCAGTATTTT.

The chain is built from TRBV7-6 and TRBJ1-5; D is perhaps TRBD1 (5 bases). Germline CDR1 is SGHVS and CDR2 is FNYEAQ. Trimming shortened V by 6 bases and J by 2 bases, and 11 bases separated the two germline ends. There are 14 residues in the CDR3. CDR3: CASSPQGGNQPQHF. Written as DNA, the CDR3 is TGTGCCAGCAGTCCTCAGGGCGGCAATCAGCCCCAGCATTTT.

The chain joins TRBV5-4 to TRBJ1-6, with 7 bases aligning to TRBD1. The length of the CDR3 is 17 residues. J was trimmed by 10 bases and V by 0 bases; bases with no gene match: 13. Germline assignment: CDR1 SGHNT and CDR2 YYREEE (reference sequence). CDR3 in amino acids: CASSLERGLTSGSPLHF. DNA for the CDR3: TGTGCCAGCAGCTTGGAAAGGGGGCTAACGTCGGGATCACCCCTCCACTTT.

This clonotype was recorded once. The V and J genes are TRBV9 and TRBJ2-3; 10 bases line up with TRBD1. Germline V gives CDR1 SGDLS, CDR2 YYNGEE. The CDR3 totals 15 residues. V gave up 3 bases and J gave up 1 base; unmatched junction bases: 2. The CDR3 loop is CASSAGTGGTDTQYF. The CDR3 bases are TGTGCCAGCAGCGCCGGGACAGGGGGCACAGATACGCAGTATTTT.

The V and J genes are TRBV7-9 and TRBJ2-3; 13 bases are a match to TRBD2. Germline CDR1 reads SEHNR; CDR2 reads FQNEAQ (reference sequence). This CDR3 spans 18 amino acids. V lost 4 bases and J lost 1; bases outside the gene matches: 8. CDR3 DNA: TGTGCCAGCAGCTCGACTAGCGGGGGGCCGGCCCGCACAGATACGCAGTATTTT. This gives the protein CASSSTSGGPARTDTQYF.

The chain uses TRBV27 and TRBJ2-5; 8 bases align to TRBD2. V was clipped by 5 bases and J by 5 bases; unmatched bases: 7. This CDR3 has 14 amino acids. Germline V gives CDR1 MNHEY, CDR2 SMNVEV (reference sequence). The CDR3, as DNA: TGTGCCAGCAGTCCCGTGCGGGGGGAGGAGACCCAGTACTTC. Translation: CASSPVRGEETQYF.

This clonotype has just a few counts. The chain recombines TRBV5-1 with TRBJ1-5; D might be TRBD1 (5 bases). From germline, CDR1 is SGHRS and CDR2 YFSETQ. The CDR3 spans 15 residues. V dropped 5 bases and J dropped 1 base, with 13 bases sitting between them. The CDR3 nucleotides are TGCGCCAGCAGGGAAGGCAGGGCGAGCAATCAGCCCCAGCATTTT. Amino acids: CASREGRASNQPQHF.

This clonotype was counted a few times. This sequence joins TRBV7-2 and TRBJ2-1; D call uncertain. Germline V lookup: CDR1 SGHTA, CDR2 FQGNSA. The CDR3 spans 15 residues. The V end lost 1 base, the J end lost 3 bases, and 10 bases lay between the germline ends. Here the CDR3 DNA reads TGTGCCAGCAGCTTAGGGTCCGCAGGCTACAATGAGCAGTTCTTC. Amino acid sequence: CASSLGSAGYNEQFF.

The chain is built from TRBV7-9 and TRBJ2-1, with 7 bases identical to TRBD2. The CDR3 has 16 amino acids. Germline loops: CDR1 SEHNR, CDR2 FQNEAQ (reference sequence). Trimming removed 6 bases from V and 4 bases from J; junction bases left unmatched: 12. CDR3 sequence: CASRPPSGVGYNEQFF. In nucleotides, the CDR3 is TGTGCCAGCAGACCTCCCAGCGGGGTCGGTTACAATGAGCAGTTCTTC.

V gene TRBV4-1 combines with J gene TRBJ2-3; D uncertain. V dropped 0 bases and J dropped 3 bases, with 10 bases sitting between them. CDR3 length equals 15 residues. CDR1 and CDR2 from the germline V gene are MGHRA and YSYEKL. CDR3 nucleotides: TGCGCCAGCAGCCAAGACCACGAATGGACAGATACGCAGTATTTT. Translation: CASSQDHEWTDTQYF.

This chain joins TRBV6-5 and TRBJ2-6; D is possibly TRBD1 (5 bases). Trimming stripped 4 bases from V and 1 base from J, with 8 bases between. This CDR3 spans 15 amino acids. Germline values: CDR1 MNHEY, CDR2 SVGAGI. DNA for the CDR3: TGTGCCAGCAGTTGGCAGGGATCTGGGGCCAACGTCCTGACTTTC. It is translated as CASSWQGSGANVLTF.

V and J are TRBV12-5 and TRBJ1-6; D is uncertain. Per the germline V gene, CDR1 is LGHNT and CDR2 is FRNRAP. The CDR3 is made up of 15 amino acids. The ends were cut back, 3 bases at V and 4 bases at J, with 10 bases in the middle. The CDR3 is CASGFAEIYNSPLHF. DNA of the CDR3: TGTGCTAGTGGTTTTGCAGAAATATATAATTCACCCCTCCACTTT.

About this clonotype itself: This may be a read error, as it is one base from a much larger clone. CDR3 DNA sequence: TGTGCCAGCAGCTTTAGACAGGGGGCCCCGAAAGCTTTCTTT. Its protein is CASSFRQGAPKAFF. The genes are TRBV7-2 and TRBJ1-1; 10 bases map to TRBD1. The germline V gene has CDR1 SGHTA and CDR2 FQGNSA. This CDR3 region has 14 residues. J gave up 9 bases and V 3 bases, and 7 bases lay outside the gene matches.

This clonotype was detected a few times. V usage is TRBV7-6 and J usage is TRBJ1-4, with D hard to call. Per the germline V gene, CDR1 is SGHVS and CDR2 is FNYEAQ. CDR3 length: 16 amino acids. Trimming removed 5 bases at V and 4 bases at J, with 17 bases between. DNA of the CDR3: TGTGCCAGCAGCGGCGTGGCCCGCCAAGATAATGAAAAACTGTTTTTT. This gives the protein CASSGVARQDNEKLFF.

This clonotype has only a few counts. This CDR3 is CASSAPTVWGSGYEQYF. The CDR3 DNA reads TGTGCCAGCAGTGCCCCAACAGTTTGGGGTTCTGGCTACGAGCAGTACTTC. The chain recombines TRBV6-1 with TRBJ2-7; D gene uncertain. V lost 4 bases to trimming and J lost 3 bases, with 22 bases between them. The germline V gene encodes CDR1 MNHNS and CDR2 SASEGT. This CDR3 has 17 amino acids.

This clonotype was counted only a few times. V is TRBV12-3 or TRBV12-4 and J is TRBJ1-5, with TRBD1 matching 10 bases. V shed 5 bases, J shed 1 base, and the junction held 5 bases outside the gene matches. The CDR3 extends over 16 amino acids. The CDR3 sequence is CASSTGGQGSNQPQHF. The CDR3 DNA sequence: TGTGCCAGCAGTACCGGGGGACAGGGGAGCAATCAGCCCCAGCATTTT.

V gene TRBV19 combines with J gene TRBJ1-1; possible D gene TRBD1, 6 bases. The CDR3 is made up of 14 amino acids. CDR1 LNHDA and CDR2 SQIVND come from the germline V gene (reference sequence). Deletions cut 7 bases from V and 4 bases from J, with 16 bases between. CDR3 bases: TGTGCCAGTACCCCCCTTGGGGGGGCCACTGAAGCTTTCTTT. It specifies CASTPLGGATEAFF.

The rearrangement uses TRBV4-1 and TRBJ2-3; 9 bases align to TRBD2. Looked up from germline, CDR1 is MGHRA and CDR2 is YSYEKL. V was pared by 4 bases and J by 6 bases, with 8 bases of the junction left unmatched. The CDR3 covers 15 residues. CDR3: CASSLRRGGPDTQYF. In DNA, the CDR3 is TGCGCCAGCAGCCTAAGGCGGGGGGGCCCGGATACGCAGTATTTT.

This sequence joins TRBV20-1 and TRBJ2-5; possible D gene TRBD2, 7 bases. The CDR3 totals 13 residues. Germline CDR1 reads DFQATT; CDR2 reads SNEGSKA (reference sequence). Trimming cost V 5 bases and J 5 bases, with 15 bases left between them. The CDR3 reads CSAVSGGRETQYF. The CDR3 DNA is TGCAGTGCTGTTTCGGGGGGCCGCGAGACCCAGTACTTC.

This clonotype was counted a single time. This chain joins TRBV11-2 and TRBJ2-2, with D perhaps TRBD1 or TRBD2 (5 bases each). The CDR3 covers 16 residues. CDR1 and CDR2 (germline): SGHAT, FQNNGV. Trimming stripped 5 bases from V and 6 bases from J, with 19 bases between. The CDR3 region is CASSDFTRGRAGELFF. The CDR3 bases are TGTGCCAGCAGCGACTTTACTAGGGGTCGGGCCGGGGAGCTGTTTTTT.

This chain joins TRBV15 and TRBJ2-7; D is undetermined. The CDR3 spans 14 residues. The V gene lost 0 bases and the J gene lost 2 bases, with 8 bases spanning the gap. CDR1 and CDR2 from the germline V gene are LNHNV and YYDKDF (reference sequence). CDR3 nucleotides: TGTGCCACCAGCAGAGAGATCGGCCCCTACGAGCAGTACTTC. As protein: CATSREIGPYEQYF.

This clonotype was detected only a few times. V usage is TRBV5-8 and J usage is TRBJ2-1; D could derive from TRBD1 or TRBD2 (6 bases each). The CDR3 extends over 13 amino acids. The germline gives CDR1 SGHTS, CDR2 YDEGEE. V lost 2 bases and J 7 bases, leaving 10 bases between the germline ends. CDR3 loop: CASSFGGRNEQFF. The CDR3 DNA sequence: TGTGCCAGCAGCTTTGGGGGGCGGAATGAGCAGTTCTTC.

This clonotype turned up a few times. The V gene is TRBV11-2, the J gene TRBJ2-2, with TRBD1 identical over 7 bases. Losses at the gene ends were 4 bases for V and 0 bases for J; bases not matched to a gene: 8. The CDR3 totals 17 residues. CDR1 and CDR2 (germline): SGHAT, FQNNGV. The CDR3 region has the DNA TGTGCCAGCAGCTCGGGATGGCAGGGGGCGAACACCGGGGAGCTGTTTTTT. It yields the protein CASSSGWQGANTGELFF.

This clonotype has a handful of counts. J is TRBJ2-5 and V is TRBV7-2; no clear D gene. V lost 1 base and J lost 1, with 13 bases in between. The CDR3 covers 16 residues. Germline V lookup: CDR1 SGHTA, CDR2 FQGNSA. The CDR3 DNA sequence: TGTGCCAGCAGCTTAGGGGTGGGCAGTCCCCAAGAGACCCAGTACTTC. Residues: CASSLGVGSPQETQYF.

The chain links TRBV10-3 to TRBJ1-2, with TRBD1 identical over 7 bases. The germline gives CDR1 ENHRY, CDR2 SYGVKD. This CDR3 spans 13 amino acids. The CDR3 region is CAGTASPNYGYTF. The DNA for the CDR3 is TGTGCTGGGACAGCCTCCCCTAACTATGGCTACACCTTC.

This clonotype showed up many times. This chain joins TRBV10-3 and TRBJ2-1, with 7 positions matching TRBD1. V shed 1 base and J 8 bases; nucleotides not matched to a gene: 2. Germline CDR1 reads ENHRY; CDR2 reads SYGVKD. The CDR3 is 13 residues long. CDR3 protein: CAISEWQGDEQFF. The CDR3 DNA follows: TGTGCCATCAGTGAGTGGCAGGGGGATGAGCAGTTCTTC.